Following are 30 T cell receptor beta chains from one sample sequenced in a study of blood T cell repertoires in COVID-19. The protocol was immunoSEQ multiplex PCR, while the TCRdb copy is restricted to in-frame clones and leaves out a portion. The table includes 140,000 to 150,000 clones, under 90% detected once. The specimen sequenced was peripheral blood. Source of these receptors: a human donor in a cohort sampled during active COVID-19.

The CDR3 DNA reads TGTGCCAGCAGCGGACAGGTTGGGTATGGCTACACCTTC. Translating it yields CASSGQVGYGYTF. This chain connects TRBV11-2 to TRBJ1-2; TRBD1 agrees at 7 bases. The ends lost 5 bases at V and 5 bases at J; junction bases unmatched: 5. Germline V gene sequence: CDR1 SGHAT, CDR2 FQNNGV. This CDR3 is built from 13 residues.

The J gene is TRBJ2-1, the V gene TRBV5-1, with D possibly being TRBD2 (6 bases). The CDR3 extends over 13 amino acids. Germline V lookup: CDR1 SGHRS, CDR2 YFSETQ. Trimming stripped 5 bases from V and 10 bases from J, with 16 bases between. The CDR3 DNA reads as TGCGCCAGCAGGGCCTCCGCTAGCGACGAGCAGTTCTTC. It yields the protein CASRASASDEQFF.

The DNA for the CDR3 is TGTGCCAGCAGCTTAGTGGCCCAAAATGAAAAACTGTTTTTT. Translated: CASSLVAQNEKLFF. The V and J genes are TRBV11-2 and TRBJ1-4; D unclear. V was trimmed by 1 base and J by 5 bases, leaving 8 bases between them. The CDR3 sequence is 14 residues long. Germline CDR1 reads SGHAT; CDR2 reads FQNNGV.

V and J are TRBV3-1 (or the pseudogene TRBV3-2) and TRBJ1-6; 7 nucleotides agree with TRBD1. In germline, CDR1 is LGHDT, CDR2 YNNKEL (reference sequence). The CDR3 has 14 residues. J was trimmed by 10 bases and V by 4 bases; bases with no gene match: 7. The CDR3 nucleotides read TGTGCCAGCAGCCGTGGGACAGCAGAGTCACCCCTCCACTTT. This gives the protein CASSRGTAESPLHF.

The CDR3 bases are TGTGCCAGCAGTCTACTAGCGGGGGCTTCCTACGAGCAGTACTTC. This encodes CASSLLAGASYEQYF. The chain recombines TRBV6-5 with TRBJ2-7, with 11 positions matching TRBD2. The V and J ends lost 5 bases and 1 base, in that order; junction bases with no gene match: 4. The germline V gene encodes CDR1 MNHEY and CDR2 SVGAGI. This CDR3 has 15 amino acids.

V is TRBV16 and J is TRBJ1-2, with D unresolved. Per the germline V gene, CDR1 is KGHSY and CDR2 is FQNENV. The V end lost 0 bases, the J end lost 8 bases, and 10 bases lay between the germline ends. The CDR3 has 13 residues. The CDR3 region is CASSQSEVRGYTF. For the CDR3, the DNA is TGTGCCAGCAGCCAATCCGAGGTACGCGGCTACACCTTC.

The rearrangement uses TRBV6-5 and TRBJ1-2; a possible D gene is TRBD1 (6 bases). The CDR3 totals 14 residues. Germline CDR1 is MNHEY and CDR2 is SVGAGI. V shed 8 bases and J shed 8 bases, with 21 bases lying between them. The CDR3 DNA sequence: TGTGCCAGCGGCCAGGACAGAGGCTGGGGGGGCTACACCTTC. This codes for CASGQDRGWGGYTF.

The chain joins TRBV3-1 (or the pseudogene TRBV3-2) to TRBJ2-7; maybe TRBD1 (5 bases). This CDR3 contains 15 residues. Germline assignment: CDR1 LGHDT and CDR2 YNNKEL (reference sequence). V dropped 1 base and J dropped 3 bases, with 13 bases sitting between them. CDR3 in amino acids: CASSQAQGAFYEQYF. The CDR3 bases are TGTGCCAGCAGCCAAGCCCAGGGTGCCTTCTACGAGCAGTACTTC.

V usage is TRBV4-2 and J usage is TRBJ1-3; 7 bases align to TRBD1. The junction had 11 bases not matched to a gene; V was cut back by 3 bases and J by 3 bases. CDR1 is LGHNA, CDR2 YNFKEQ, per germline. The CDR3 extends over 17 amino acids. CDR3 region: CASSHAVEGANGNTIYF. The CDR3 region has the DNA TGTGCCAGCAGCCATGCCGTAGAGGGGGCAAATGGAAACACCATATATTTT.

On this clone itself: Germline is not matched at one junction end, which may reflect a read error. The chain combines TRBV6-1 with TRBJ2-1, with 11 bases fitting TRBD2. From germline, CDR1 is MNHNS and CDR2 SASEGT. CDR3 length: 16 residues. CDR3 nucleotide sequence: TGTGCCAGCAGTGAAGCTAGCGGGGGGGGCGCAAATGCGCAGTTCTTC. Translated, it gives CASSEASGGGANAQFF.

The chain recombines TRBV4-3 with TRBJ2-7; 7 nucleotides agree with TRBD1. The germline gives CDR1 LGHNA, CDR2 YSLEER. CDR3 length: 15 residues. Trimming at V came to 0 bases and at J to 0 bases, leaving 2 bases not matched to a gene. In DNA form, the CDR3 reads TGCGCCAGCAGCCAAGACAGGGGGAGCTCCTACGAGCAGTACTTC. It translates to CASSQDRGSSYEQYF.

For this clone: One end of the junction fails to match germline, which may point to a read error. The genes are TRBV7-7 and TRBJ2-1, with D possibly matching TRBD1 (5 bases). The germline V gene encodes CDR1 SSHAT and CDR2 FNYEAQ (reference sequence). CDR3 size: 15 residues. The CDR3, as DNA: TGTGCTAGCAGCTTAAGCCCCCAGGGTTTTTATGAGCAGTTCTTC. Protein: CASSLSPQGFYEQFF.

V and J are TRBV19 and TRBJ1-2; D call uncertain. The germline V gene has CDR1 LNHDA and CDR2 SQIVND (reference sequence). The CDR3 consists of 12 residues. V lost 11 bases and J lost 4, with 14 bases in between. CDR3 bases: TGTGCCGCCTCTGGCGGCTTCTATGGCTACACCTTC. This translates into CAASGGFYGYTF.

J is TRBJ1-4 and V is TRBV7-9; perhaps TRBD1 as D (6 bases). This CDR3 comprises 15 residues. Germline CDR1 SEHNR, CDR2 FQNEAQ (reference sequence). Deletions cut 6 bases from V and 6 bases from J, with 17 bases between. CDR3 amino acids: CASSFITGLDEKLFF. The CDR3 DNA reads TGTGCCAGCAGTTTTATTACAGGGTTAGATGAAAAACTGTTTTTT.

The chain links TRBV2 to TRBJ1-2, with 8 bases aligning to TRBD1. This CDR3 spans 15 amino acids. From germline, CDR1 is SNHLY and CDR2 FYNNEI. V was clipped by 6 bases and J by 3 bases; unmatched bases: 9. CDR3 nucleotides: TGTGCCAGCAGAGCGGACAGGGAGGGCGACTATGGCTACACCTTC. Amino acids: CASRADREGDYGYTF.

As DNA, the CDR3 is TGTGCCAGCAGCATGGGTTGGAGGGTAGCGGGGGAGTCCACCGGGGAGCTGTTTTTT. Protein product: CASSMGWRVAGESTGELFF. The V call is TRBV21-1, the J call TRBJ2-2; the D call TRBD2 from the table was never checked on the DNA. TRBV21-1 is listed as a pseudogene. The CDR3 totals 19 residues.

This chain uses TRBV7-2 with TRBJ2-3, with D perhaps matching TRBD2 (7 bases). Germline CDR1 reads SGHTA; CDR2 reads FQGNSA. Trimming removed 4 bases at V and 2 bases at J, with 22 bases between. CDR3 size: 18 residues. In DNA form, the CDR3 reads TGTGCCAGCAGCTCTGATAGGGGGGGTCTCAGAGTCACAGATACGCAGTATTTT. It yields the protein CASSSDRGGLRVTDTQYF.

The V call is TRBV29-1, the J call TRBJ1-4; possible D gene TRBD1, 5 bases. Germline V gene sequence: CDR1 SQVTM, CDR2 ANQGSEA. The CDR3 is made up of 13 amino acids. V shed 4 bases and J shed 6 bases, with 12 bases lying between them. In DNA form, the CDR3 reads TGCAGCGTTGCGGGCAGGGTGGATGAAAAACTGTTTTTT. Its protein product is CSVAGRVDEKLFF.

This clone was picked up a small number of times. The rearrangement links TRBV11-3 to TRBJ1-6, with D perhaps TRBD1 (6 bases). The CDR3 has 14 residues. V lost 5 bases and J lost 7, with 12 bases in between. CDR1 is SGHNT, CDR2 YENEEA, per germline. CDR3 nucleotides: TGTGCCAGCAGCCTAGGGGGGGGGAATTCACCCCTCCACTTT. Translation: CASSLGGGNSPLHF.

The chain is built from TRBV30 and TRBJ1-1; 7 bases fit TRBD1. The CDR3 totals 14 residues. Trimming took 3 bases from V and 4 from J; bases not matched to a gene: 8. Germline assignment: CDR1 GTSNPN and CDR2 SVGIG (reference sequence). The CDR3 coding sequence is TGTGCCTGGAGGCTAGGGACAGTAAGCACTGAAGCTTTCTTT. Encoded protein: CAWRLGTVSTEAFF. Full variable domain (missing parts from reference TRBV30 and TRBJ1-1): SQTIHQWPATLVQPVGSPLSLECTVEGTSNPNLYWYRQAAGRGLQLLFYSVGIGQISSEVPQNLSASRPQDRQFILSSKKLLLSDSGFYLCAWRLGTVSTEAFFGQGTRLTVV.

CDR3: CASSLVFTDETQYF. DNA for the CDR3: TGTGCCAGCAGCTTGGTTTTTACAGATGAGACCCAGTACTTC. The V gene is TRBV5-4, the J gene TRBJ2-5; D uncertain. Germline V CDR1 and CDR2: SGHNT, YYREEE (reference sequence). The CDR3 totals 14 residues. Trimming left V 0 bases short and J 5 bases short, with 11 bases between.

The rearrangement links TRBV7-6 to TRBJ2-7; 7 nucleotides align to TRBD2. Germline V lookup: CDR1 SGHVS, CDR2 FNYEAQ. V trimming: 5 bases; J trimming: 3 bases; junction bases outside the gene matches: 7. This CDR3 has 14 residues. CDR3 sequence reads: CASSPQGEGYEQYF. CDR3 DNA sequence: TGTGCCAGCAGCCCCCAAGGGGAGGGCTACGAGCAGTACTTC.

The count of this clone is one. V gene TRBV11-3 combines with J gene TRBJ2-5; 8 bases are a match to TRBD1. The CDR3 covers 14 residues. Trimming removed 3 bases from V and 5 bases from J; junction bases left unmatched: 5. Germline CDR1 and CDR2: SGHNT and YENEEA. This CDR3 is CASSLRQGSETQYF. For the CDR3, the DNA is TGTGCCAGCAGCTTGAGACAGGGGTCGGAGACCCAGTACTTC.

The J gene is TRBJ1-5, the V gene TRBV18; unclear D gene. Trimming shortened V by 2 bases and J by 4 bases, and 15 bases separated the two germline ends. The CDR3 has 16 residues. Looked up from germline, CDR1 is KGHSH and CDR2 is LQKENI. The CDR3, as DNA: TGTGCCAGCTCACCAGGGCAGGTTTACAGAAATCAGCCCCAGCATTTT. Its protein product is CASSPGQVYRNQPQHF. Using reference TRBV18 and TRBJ1-5 for the parts outside the CDR3, the full variable domain is NAGVMQNPRHLVRRRGQEARLRCSPMKGHSHVYWYRQLPEEGLKFMVYLQKENIIDESGMPKERFSAEFPKEGPSILRIQQVVRGDSAAYFCASSPGQVYRNQPQHFGDGTRLSIL.

This rearrangement joins TRBV28 to TRBJ2-5; the D gene is possibly TRBD2 (6 bases). The ends were cut back, 3 bases at V and 5 bases at J, with 10 bases in the middle. This CDR3 contains 13 residues. Per the germline V gene, CDR1 is MDHEN and CDR2 is SYDVKM. CDR3 loop: CASSLGGRETQYF. The CDR3 nucleotides are TGTGCCAGCAGTTTGGGGGGAAGGGAGACCCAGTACTTC.

The rearrangement links TRBV10-3 to TRBJ1-5; TRBD1 aligns across 9 bases. Trimming at V came to 0 bases and at J to 6 bases, leaving 3 bases not matched to a gene. This CDR3 spans 15 amino acids. CDR1 is ENHRY and CDR2 is SYGVKD in the germline V gene. In nucleotides, the CDR3 is TGTGCCATCAGTGAGTCGAGACAGGGGGGTCAGCCCCAGCATTTT. Encoded protein: CAISESRQGGQPQHF.

V gene TRBV10-3 combines with J gene TRBJ2-5; 7 bases line up with TRBD2. CDR3 length: 15 residues. The ends lost 4 bases at V and 4 bases at J; junction bases unmatched: 9. The germline CDR1 and CDR2 sequences are ENHRY and SYGVKD. The CDR3 nucleotides are TGTGCCATCAGTGGAGGGGTGTCGGGAGGAGAGACCCAGTACTTC. It yields the protein CAISGGVSGGETQYF.

The sample holds one count of this clone. The chain uses TRBV10-2 and TRBJ1-2, with 7 bases that match TRBD1. CDR3 length: 15 amino acids. V shed 0 bases and J 6 bases; nucleotides not matched to a gene: 7. Germline V lookup: CDR1 WSHSY, CDR2 SAAADI. This CDR3 reads CASSESGTVVNGYTF. DNA for the CDR3: TGCGCCAGCAGTGAGTCCGGGACAGTGGTAAATGGCTACACCTTC.

This chain links TRBV10-3 with TRBJ1-2; possibly TRBD1 for D (6 bases). The CDR3 has 15 residues. Germline assignment: CDR1 ENHRY and CDR2 SYGVKD. V lost 0 bases to trimming and J lost 4 bases, with 12 bases between them. CDR3 bases: TGTGCCATCAGTGAGTCGGGGGGGCTAAGCTATGGCTACACCTTC. As protein: CAISESGGLSYGYTF.

J is TRBJ1-5 and V is TRBV3-1 (or the pseudogene TRBV3-2), with 8 positions matching TRBD1. The V segment lost 2 bases and the J segment 6 bases; nucleotides outside the gene matches: 12. CDR3 length: 17 residues. CDR1 is LGHDT, CDR2 YNNKEL, per germline (reference sequence). In nucleotides, the CDR3 is TGTGCCAGCAGCCAAAGAACCATCACAGGGGGGGGTCAGCCCCAGCATTTT. Amino acid sequence: CASSQRTITGGGQPQHF.